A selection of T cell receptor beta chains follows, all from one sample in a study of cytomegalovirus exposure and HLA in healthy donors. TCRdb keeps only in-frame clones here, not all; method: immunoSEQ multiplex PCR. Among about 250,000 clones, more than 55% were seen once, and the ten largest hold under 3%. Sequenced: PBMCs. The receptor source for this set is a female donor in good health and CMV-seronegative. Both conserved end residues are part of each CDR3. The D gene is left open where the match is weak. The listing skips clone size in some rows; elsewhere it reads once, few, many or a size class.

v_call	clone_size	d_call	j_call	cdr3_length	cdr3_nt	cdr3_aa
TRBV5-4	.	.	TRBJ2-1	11	TGTGCCAGCAGCTTTATTAATGAGCAGTTCTTC	CASSFINEQFF
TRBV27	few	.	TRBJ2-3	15	TGTGCCAGCAGTTCCGGAGGGGACGGCACAGATACGCAGTATTTT	CASSSGGDGTDTQYF
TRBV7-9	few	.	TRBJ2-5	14	TGTTCCAGCAGCTTTAGTTCCGAAGAGGGGACCCAGTACTTC	CSSSFSSEEGTQYF
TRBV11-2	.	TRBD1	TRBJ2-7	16	TGTGCCAGCAGCTCCCACAGGGGGCGCGGAATCTACGAGCAGTACTTC	CASSSHRGRGIYEQYF
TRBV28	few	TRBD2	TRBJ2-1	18	TGTGCCAGCAGTTTAGGGTGGACGAGGACTAGCGGGAGAGCTCTCTCGTTCTTC	CASSLGWTRTSGRALSFF
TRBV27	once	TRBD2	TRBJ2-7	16	TGTGCCAGCAGGTCGAATGGACTAGCGGGAACCTACGAGCAGTACTTC	CASRSNGLAGTYEQYF
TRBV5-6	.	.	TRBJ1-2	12	TGTGCCAGCAGCTTGGGACAGGAGGGCTACACCTTC	CASSLGQEGYTF
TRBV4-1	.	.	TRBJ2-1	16	TGCGCCAGCAGCCAGGTGCCGCTAGCATCCTACAATGAGCAGTTCTTC	CASSQVPLASYNEQFF
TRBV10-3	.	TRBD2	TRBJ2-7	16	TGTGCCATCAGTGTATCTAGCGGGAGGTCCGACTACGAGCAGTACTTC	CAISVSSGRSDYEQYF
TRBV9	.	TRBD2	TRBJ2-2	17	TGTGCCAGCAGCGTGACTAGCGGGAGCGGGAACACCGGGGAGCTGTTTTTT	CASSVTSGSGNTGELFF
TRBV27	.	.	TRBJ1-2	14	TGTGCCAGCAGTTTACAACAGAACGCCTATGGCTACACCTTC	CASSLQQNAYGYTF